The clone carrying this T cell receptor beta chain was counted a single time. Other DNA sequences from this sample encode an identical CDR3 as well. The data derive from a study of cytomegalovirus exposure and HLA in healthy donors. PCR was performed using 60 Vbeta and 13 Jbeta primers. TCRdb's table, derived via immunoSEQ multiplex PCR, lists solely in-frame clones and lacks some. Here the sample spans over 150,000 clones, 65% to 80% being singletons. Sequencing was carried out using PBMCs. This receptor was identified in a man between 25 and 39 years old in good health and CMV-seropositive.

CDR3 in DNA: TGTGCCAGCAGTTCCCTGGGAGACAATGAGCAGTTCTTC. It codes for CASSSLGDNEQFF. This sequence joins TRBV27 and TRBJ2-1; weak D call: TRBD2 (5 bases). The germline V gene has CDR1 MNHEY and CDR2 SMNVEV (reference sequence). Trimming cost V 4 bases and J 5 bases, with 9 bases left between them. This CDR3 has 13 amino acids.